This T cell receptor (beta chain) was retrieved from a study of beta chain features in type 1 diabetes. Sequencing targeted expressed TCRB transcripts, as all isolated RNA had been reverse transcribed. Measured with immunoSEQ multiplex PCR; TCRdb has only the in-frame clones, and not every one. The sample shows approximately 300,000 clones, approximately 10% of them seen only once. The CDR3 consists of 17 residues. V lost 4 bases and J lost 4; bases outside the gene matches: 7. Per the germline V gene, CDR1 is SEHNR and CDR2 is FQNEAQ (reference sequence). The chain employs TRBV7-9 and TRBJ2-3; TRBD2 aligns across 14 bases. Sequenced sample: naive CD4+ T cells from blood. The source is a woman aged 25 to 39 in good health. The DNA for the CDR3 is TGTGCCAGCAGCTCGGGACTAGCGGGAGTACAGGCAGATACGCAGTATTTT. It encodes CASSSGLAGVQADTQYF.